The rows below give T cell receptor beta chains drawn from one sample of a study of vaccination and CD4 T cells after COVID-19. TCRdb ran MiXCR on the PCR reads and lists one entry per CDR3 protein. The sample holds about 13,000 distinct CDR3 sequences, less than 30% seen once. Their antigens remain unidentified. Material: CD4+ T cells from blood, cultured in vitro, obtained before SARS-CoV-2 vaccination. These TCRs come from a human donor who received a COVID-19 vaccine. CDR3s include the opening cysteine and the closing phenylalanine or tryptophan. The D gene is left open where the match is weak. Clone sizes are given selectively: once, few, many, or a class where the clone is expanded.

TRBV20-1	TRBJ2-1	-	TRBD2	CSIDGGALDNEQFF	TGCAGCATTGACGGGGGGGCCCTGGACAATGAGCAGTTCTTC
TRBV19	TRBJ1-3	few	TRBD1	CASSWTRTGVKTGNTIYF	TGTGCCAGTAGTTGGACCCGAACAGGGGTAAAGACGGGAAACACCATATATTTT
TRBV20-1	TRBJ2-7	few	TRBD2	CSATPGLAASHYEQYF	TGCAGTGCTACCCCGGGACTAGCGGCCTCCCACTACGAGCAGTACTTC
TRBV7-6	TRBJ1-5	few	-	CASSSIPNQPQHF	TGTGCCAGCAGCTCGATCCCCAATCAGCCCCAGCATTTT
TRBV30	TRBJ1-5	few	TRBD1	CAWSPNKGAHNQPQHF	TGTGCCTGGAGTCCTAACAAGGGGGCCCACAATCAGCCCCAGCATTTT
TRBV6-1	TRBJ1-5	-	-	CASILRGGGTEPTGQPQHF	TGTGCCAGCATACTCCGGGGTGGTGGGACCGAACCCACGGGGCAGCCCCAGCATTTT
TRBV3-1	TRBJ1-6	once	-	CASSQVGRSPLHF	TGTGCCAGCAGCCAAGTTGGGCGTTCACCCCTCCACTTT
TRBV6-1	TRBJ1-6	-	TRBD1	CASSERLTGINSPLHF	TGTGCCAGCAGTGAGAGGCTGACAGGGATCAATTCACCCCTCCACTTT
TRBV20-1	TRBJ2-7	-	-	CSARGAGSYEQYF	TGCAGTGCCCGAGGGGCAGGGTCCTACGAGCAGTACTTC
TRBV5-4	TRBJ1-2	few	-	CASSHPLGEPGYTF	TGTGCCAGCAGCCATCCTCTGGGGGAGCCGGGCTACACCTTC
TRBV12-3/TRBV12-4	TRBJ2-5	-	-	CASRPGLGKQETQYF	TGTGCCAGCAGACCAGGGTTAGGCAAACAAGAGACCCAGTACTTC
TRBV20-1	TRBJ2-5	-	TRBD2	CSARSSRAAGGQETQYF	TGCAGTGCTAGATCTAGTCGAGCGGCGGGGGGCCAAGAGACCCAGTACTTC
TRBV10-1	TRBJ1-2	few	-	CASSVGQNYGYTF	TGCGCCAGCAGTGTGGGTCAGAACTATGGCTACACCTTC
TRBV5-5	TRBJ2-7	few	-	CASRSRGSSYEQYF	TGTGCCAGCAGATCCAGGGGATCCTCCTACGAGCAGTACTTC